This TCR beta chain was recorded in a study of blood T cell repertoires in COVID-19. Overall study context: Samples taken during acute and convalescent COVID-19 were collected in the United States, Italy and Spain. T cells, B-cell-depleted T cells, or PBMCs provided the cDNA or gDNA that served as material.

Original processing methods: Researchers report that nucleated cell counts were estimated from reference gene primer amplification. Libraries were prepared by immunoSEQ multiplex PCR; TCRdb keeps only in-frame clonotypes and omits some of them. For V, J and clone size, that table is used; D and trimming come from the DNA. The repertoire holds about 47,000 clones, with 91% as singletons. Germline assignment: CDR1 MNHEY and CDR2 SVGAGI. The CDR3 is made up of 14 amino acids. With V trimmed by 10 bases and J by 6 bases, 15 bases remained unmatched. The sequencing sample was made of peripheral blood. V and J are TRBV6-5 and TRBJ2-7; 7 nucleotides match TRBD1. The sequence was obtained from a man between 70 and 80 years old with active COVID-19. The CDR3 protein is CATKSKTGAGEQYF. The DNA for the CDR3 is TGTGCCACCAAGTCGAAAACAGGGGCGGGCGAGCAGTACTTC.